The 17 T cell receptor beta chains presented below share a single source sample, sequenced in a study of control samples from healthy donors and cancer patients. Sequencing was performed with immunoSEQ multiplex PCR; in TCRdb, only in-frame clones are kept and a portion is missing. The data show tens of thousands of clones, approximately 95% seen once. Input material: blood. These TCRs come from a young man in good health.

The V call is TRBV19, the J call TRBJ2-7, with D possibly being TRBD1 or TRBD2 (6 bases each). The germline gives CDR1 LNHDA, CDR2 SQIVND (reference sequence). V shed 1 base and J shed 7 bases, with 17 bases lying between them. The CDR3 totals 15 residues. DNA for the CDR3: TGTGCCAGTAGTATAGCGGGGGCAGGGGACCGGGAGCAGTACTTC. It encodes CASSIAGAGDREQYF.

This chain uses TRBV5-1 with TRBJ2-7, with D unclear. CDR3 length equals 14 residues. The V gene lost 5 bases and the J gene lost 0 bases, with 12 bases spanning the gap. Germline CDR1 SGHRS, CDR2 YFSETQ. The CDR3 is CASSYDGSSYEQYF. Here the CDR3 DNA reads TGCGCCAGCAGTTACGACGGTAGCTCCTACGAGCAGTACTTC.

J is TRBJ2-7 and V is TRBV6-5; TRBD1 matches at 9 bases. The V gene's germline CDR1 is MNHEY and CDR2 SVGAGI. The CDR3 is made up of 14 amino acids. Trimming at V came to 4 bases and at J to 6 bases, leaving 7 bases not matched to a gene. In DNA form, the CDR3 reads TGTGCCAGCAGTTTCCCCGGGACAGGGTCCGAGCAGTACTTC. Translating it yields CASSFPGTGSEQYF.

The chain combines TRBV27 with TRBJ1-1; D call uncertain. Germline CDR1 and CDR2: MNHEY and SMNVEV (reference sequence). V was cut by 6 bases and J by 0 bases, with 11 bases left in between. The CDR3 sequence is 14 residues long. This CDR3 reads CASRPLTLNTEAFF. CDR3 in DNA: TGTGCCAGCAGGCCCCTTACCCTGAACACTGAAGCTTTCTTT.

This chain joins TRBV4-1 and TRBJ1-1; 11 bases are shared with TRBD1. CDR1 is MGHRA and CDR2 is YSYEKL in the germline V gene. V shed 0 bases and J 3 bases; nucleotides not matched to a gene: 9. This CDR3 contains 18 residues. The chain's CDR3 is CASSQERGTGGFDTEAFF. The CDR3 DNA follows: TGCGCCAGCAGCCAAGAACGGGGGACAGGGGGGTTTGACACTGAAGCTTTCTTT.

This sequence joins TRBV13 and TRBJ1-4; TRBD1 aligns across 7 bases. The J segment lost 5 bases and the V segment lost 4 bases, leaving 7 bases of the junction unmatched. This CDR3 contains 15 residues. CDR1 PRHDT and CDR2 FYEKMQ come from the germline V gene (reference sequence). DNA for the CDR3: TGTGCCAGCAGCTCCCGGACAGGTTCAAATGAAAAACTGTTTTTT. This codes for CASSSRTGSNEKLFF. The full variable domain, completed using reference TRBV13 and TRBJ1-4, is AAGVIQSPRHLIKEKRETATLKCYPIPRHDTVYWYQQGPGQDPQFLISFYEKMQSDKGSIPDRFSAQQFSDYHSELNMSSLELGDSALYFCASSSRTGSNEKLFFGSGTQLSVL.

CDR3 nucleotides: TGCGTCGGGACGAATGCCTACGAGCAGTACTTC. It encodes CVGTNAYEQYF. The chain carries TRBV20-1 and TRBJ2-7; D may be TRBD1 or TRBD2 (5 bases each). This CDR3 spans 11 amino acids. CDR1 is DFQATT and CDR2 is SNEGSKA in the germline V gene (reference sequence).

The chain links TRBV15 to TRBJ1-5; TRBD1 agrees at 7 bases. After removal of 3 bases from V and 6 bases from J, the junction contained 5 bases not matched to a gene. The CDR3 extends over 14 amino acids. Germline lookup yields CDR1 LNHNV and CDR2 YYDKDF (reference sequence). CDR3 protein: CATSSLKGAQPQHF. CDR3 nucleotide sequence: TGTGCCACCAGCAGTCTCAAGGGGGCTCAGCCCCAGCATTTT.

V is TRBV28 and J is TRBJ2-7, with D hard to call. Trimming pared 6 bases from V and 2 bases from J, leaving 8 bases between. There are 12 residues in the CDR3. CDR1 and CDR2 (germline): MDHEN, SYDVKM. This CDR3 reads CASRTATYEQYF. CDR3 coding DNA: TGTGCCAGCAGGACGGCAACCTACGAGCAGTACTTC.

The rearrangement joins TRBV6-5 to TRBJ1-5; tentatively, D is TRBD1 (6 bases). The CDR3 extends over 14 amino acids. Germline CDR1 is MNHEY and CDR2 is SVGAGI. V dropped 6 bases and J dropped 7 bases, with 16 bases sitting between them. The CDR3 nucleotides are TGTGCCAGCAGCCCGGTGGGGGGCGGGCAGCCCCAGCATTTT. This sequence encodes CASSPVGGGQPQHF.

The chain uses TRBV9 and TRBJ1-5; D is uncertain. The CDR3 is 13 amino acids. V shed 4 bases and J shed 6 bases, with 11 bases lying between them. In germline, CDR1 is SGDLS, CDR2 YYNGEE. CDR3 sequence reads: CASSSRVTQPQHF. CDR3 nucleotides: TGTGCCAGCAGCTCAAGGGTTACTCAGCCCCAGCATTTT.

The rearrangement links TRBV5-4 to TRBJ1-6, with D unresolved. This CDR3 region has 17 residues. Per germline, CDR1 SGHNT and CDR2 YYREEE (reference sequence). V dropped 0 bases and J dropped 0 bases, with 10 bases sitting between them. For the CDR3, the DNA is TGTGCCAGCAGCTTGGCCGGTGACCTCTCCTATAATTCACCCCTCCACTTT. Translated, it gives CASSLAGDLSYNSPLHF.

For this clone: One junction end disagrees with the germline gene, perhaps due to a read error. This sequence joins TRBV19 and TRBJ2-1; 7 nucleotides agree with TRBD1. CDR3 length: 13 amino acids. Germline CDR1 LNHDA, CDR2 SQIVND (reference sequence). CDR3 residues: CASSVDRVGEQFF. The CDR3 DNA is TGTGCCAGTAGTGTAGACAGGGTCGGCGAGCAGTTCTTC.

The DNA for the CDR3 is TGTGCCATCAGGCCAACCACTTTGGGGCAGTATGGCTACACCTTC. Its protein is CAIRPTTLGQYGYTF. The chain uses TRBV10-3 and TRBJ1-2; a possible D gene is TRBD1 (5 bases). The CDR3 has 15 amino acids. Looked up from germline, CDR1 is ENHRY and CDR2 is SYGVKD. The V and J ends lost 6 bases and 5 bases respectively, with 19 bases between them.

This sequence joins TRBV29-1 and TRBJ1-2; possible D gene TRBD1, 5 bases. The CDR3 runs to 15 residues. The V end was cut by 4 bases, the J end by 8 bases, with 23 bases between. Germline CDR1 and CDR2: SQVTM and ANQGSEA. The CDR3, as DNA: TGCAGCGTTGGGGGGGGTGCGGCACTACTAGTCGGCTACACCTTC. It yields the protein CSVGGGAALLVGYTF.

J is TRBJ1-2 and V is TRBV6-5; D gene unclear. CDR1 is MNHEY and CDR2 is SVGAGI in the germline V gene. V lost 7 bases and J 5 bases, leaving 17 bases between the germline ends. This CDR3 has 14 residues. The CDR3 DNA reads as TGTGCCAGCATCCCTTCGGATCTTTTTTATGGCTACACCTTC. Its translation: CASIPSDLFYGYTF.

Here the CDR3 DNA reads TGTGCCAGCAGCTTAGGGGCAGAAGAGACCCAGTACTTC. It specifies CASSLGAEETQYF. This chain links TRBV7-9 with TRBJ2-5; D remains ambiguous. With 1 base removed from V and 3 bases from J, the gap between germline ends came to 6 bases. The CDR3 covers 13 residues. Germline values: CDR1 SEHNR, CDR2 FQNEAQ (reference sequence).